The 13 T cell receptor beta chains given below trace back to one sample, sequenced in a study of beta chain features in type 1 diabetes. Reverse transcription of all isolated RNA meant that expressed TCRB transcripts were sequenced. Measured with immunoSEQ multiplex PCR; TCRdb has only the in-frame clones, and not every one. The data contain approximately 120,000 clones, about 40% of them singletons. The sequenced material came from stem cell memory CD4+ T cells from blood. The receptors shown here come from a woman aged 18-30 years in good health.

The chain uses TRBV4-3 and TRBJ1-3; the D gene is possibly TRBD1 (5 bases). The V end lost 3 bases, the J end lost 3 bases, and 18 bases lay between the germline ends. There are 17 residues in the CDR3. From germline, CDR1 is LGHNA and CDR2 YSLEER. In DNA form, the CDR3 reads TGCGCCAGCAGCCAGGTCCCGGGAGGGGCTGATGGAAACACCATATATTTT. Amino acid sequence: CASSQVPGGADGNTIYF.

On this clone: The sample carries other DNA sequences with the same CDR3. This chain connects TRBV10-3 to TRBJ1-2; 7 bases align to TRBD1. Germline V gene lookup returns CDR1 ENHRY and CDR2 SYGVKD. This CDR3 contains 11 residues. Losses at the gene ends were 11 bases for V and 8 bases for J; bases not matched to a gene: 8. The CDR3 DNA reads TGTGCCGCCGGGACAGTTGGCGGCTACACCTTC. Its translation: CAAGTVGGYTF.

The chain joins TRBV7-2 to TRBJ2-7; 13 bases align to TRBD2. V was pared by 8 bases and J by 2 bases, with 0 bases of the junction left unmatched. Germline CDR1 and CDR2: SGHTA and FQGNSA. This CDR3 has 13 amino acids. The CDR3: CASGTSGTYEQYF. The CDR3 DNA sequence: TGTGCCAGCGGGACTAGCGGGACCTACGAGCAGTACTTC.

Only a few counts were recorded for this clone. This sequence joins TRBV5-8 and TRBJ2-1; D is possibly TRBD2 (6 bases). The CDR3 totals 13 residues. CDR1 and CDR2 from the germline V gene are SGHTS and YDEGEE. V was trimmed by 2 bases and J by 12 bases, leaving 15 bases between them. The CDR3 here is CASSLWEEASQFF. In DNA form, the CDR3 reads TGTGCCAGCAGCTTATGGGAGGAGGCCTCGCAGTTCTTC. Combining the CDR3 with reference TRBV5-8 and TRBJ2-1 gives the whole variable domain EAGVTQSPTHLIKTRGQQATLRCSPISGHTSVYWYQQALGLGLQFLLWYDEGEERNRGNFPPRFSGRQFPNYSSELNVNALELEDSALYLCASSLWEEASQFFGPGTRLTVL.

The chain has TRBV18 and TRBJ2-7; 7 nucleotides agree with TRBD1. This CDR3 has 17 residues. Looked up from germline, CDR1 is KGHSH and CDR2 is LQKENI. V gave up 1 base and J gave up 6 bases; unmatched junction bases: 15. DNA of the CDR3: TGTGCCAGCTCACCACGCGGACAGGCCTCTAGCTCAGCCGAGCAGTACTTC. It specifies CASSPRGQASSSAEQYF. Complete variable domain (other parts from reference TRBV18 and TRBJ2-7): NAGVMQNPRHLVRRRGQEARLRCSPMKGHSHVYWYRQLPEEGLKFMVYLQKENIIDESGMPKERFSAEFPKEGPSILRIQQVVRGDSAAYFCASSPRGQASSSAEQYFGPGTRLTVT.

Only a few counts were recorded for this clone. V usage is TRBV7-9 and J usage is TRBJ2-2; TRBD1 might be the D (6 bases). The V and J ends lost 5 bases and 2 bases respectively, with 9 bases between them. The CDR3 extends over 14 amino acids. From germline, CDR1 is SEHNR and CDR2 FQNEAQ (reference sequence). The CDR3 nucleotides are TGTGCCAGCAGCAAGGACAGAAACACCGGGGAGCTGTTTTTT. Translating it yields CASSKDRNTGELFF.

This clone has only a few counts. The rearrangement links TRBV6-4 to TRBJ1-1; D is perhaps TRBD1 (6 bases). CDR1 and CDR2 from the germline V gene are MRHNA and SNTAGT. V dropped 5 bases and J dropped 4 bases, with 11 bases sitting between them. The CDR3 is 13 residues long. The DNA for the CDR3 is TGTGCCAGCAGTAAAGAACAGGGCACTGAAGCTTTCTTT. This translates into CASSKEQGTEAFF.

This clone was seen a handful of times. The junction shows a germline mismatch at one end, possibly a read error. V is TRBV5-1 and J is TRBJ2-2; 10 bases line up with TRBD2. This CDR3 spans 16 amino acids. CDR1 SGHRS and CDR2 YFSETQ come from the germline V gene. The CDR3 DNA sequence: TGCGCCAGCAGCTTGGCGGGACTAGCGAAGACCGGGGAGCTGTTTTTT. Translation gives CASSLAGLAKTGELFF.

This chain joins TRBV11-2 and TRBJ2-2, with D perhaps TRBD2 (5 bases). The CDR3 consists of 17 residues. With 4 bases removed from V and 0 bases from J, the gap between germline ends came to 15 bases. Germline V lookup: CDR1 SGHAT, CDR2 FQNNGV. For the CDR3, the DNA is TGTGCCAGCAGCTCAAGCAGAGGGTTCGCGAACACCGGGGAGCTGTTTTTT. Residues: CASSSSRGFANTGELFF.

This clone was found a few times. V gene TRBV4-3 combines with J gene TRBJ2-5; the match to TRBD2 covers 7 bases. Germline CDR1 and CDR2: LGHNA and YSLEER. The CDR3 covers 14 residues. Trimming removed 4 bases from V and 5 bases from J; junction bases left unmatched: 7. The CDR3 is CASSRAGRRETQYF. DNA for the CDR3: TGCGCCAGCAGCCGAGCGGGACGCCGGGAGACCCAGTACTTC.

Comments on this clone: The sample carries other DNA sequences with the same CDR3. The chain has TRBV5-4 and TRBJ2-5; possible D gene TRBD2, 6 bases. This CDR3 has 13 amino acids. With 0 bases removed from V and 5 bases from J, the gap between germline ends came to 8 bases. Germline CDR1 and CDR2: SGHNT and YYREEE (reference sequence). The CDR3 reads CASSLAGGETQYF. Here the CDR3 DNA reads TGTGCCAGCAGCTTGGCTGGGGGGGAGACCCAGTACTTC. Together with reference TRBV5-4 and TRBJ2-5, the CDR3 gives the full variable domain: ETGVTQSPTHLIKTRGQQVTLRCSSQSGHNTVSWYQQALGQGPQFIFQYYREEENGRGNFPPRFSGLQFPNYSSELNVNALELDDSALYLCASSLAGGETQYFGPGTRLLVL.

The V call is TRBV28, the J call TRBJ1-6; 9 positions match TRBD1. The germline gives CDR1 MDHEN, CDR2 SYDVKM. The CDR3 runs to 14 residues. Losses at the gene ends were 6 bases for V and 7 bases for J; bases not matched to a gene: 4. The CDR3 loop is CASSPDRGNSPLHF. The DNA of the CDR3 is TGTGCCAGCAGCCCGGACAGGGGCAATTCACCCCTCCACTTT.

The genes are TRBV2 and TRBJ2-1, with 11 bases lining up with TRBD2. V lost 3 bases to trimming and J lost 2 bases; unmatched junction nucleotides: 9. CDR3 length: 18 residues. Germline-derived CDR1 and CDR2 are SNHLY and FYNNEI. The CDR3 sequence: CASSEGFLTSGTYNEQFF. CDR3 DNA: TGTGCCAGCAGTGAGGGCTTCTTGACTAGCGGGACCTACAATGAGCAGTTCTTC. Variable domain in full (rest from reference TRBV2 and TRBJ2-1): EPEVTQTPSHQVTQMGQEVILRCVPISNHLYFYWYRQILGQKVEFLVSFYNNEISEKSEIFDDQFSVERPDGSNFTLKIRSTKLEDSAMYFCASSEGFLTSGTYNEQFFGPGTRLTVL.